Detailed here is one T cell receptor (beta chain). Study members were between roughly 18 and 89 years old and lived in approximately 25 US regions. The study counted Cohort 3 donors as recovered given two negative PCRs, clearance, or symptom resolution. This entry is derived from a study of blood T cell repertoires in COVID-19. Study as a whole: From the United States, Italy and Spain came samples of acute and convalescent COVID-19.

This CDR3 is 12 amino acids long. V lost 5 bases and J 4 bases, leaving 8 bases between the germline ends. In germline, CDR1 is SNHLY, CDR2 FYNNEI. Produced via immunoSEQ multiplex PCR; TCRdb's table is partial and in-frame only. The data show around 500,000 clones, with around 85% seen just once and under 9.5% held by the top ten. This clonotype originated in a woman aged 55-70 years who had recovered from COVID-19. This chain connects TRBV2 to TRBJ1-1; possibly TRBD1 for D (5 bases). The sequenced material came from PBMCs or T cells enriched from blood (not recorded which). The CDR3 loop reads CASSSRGTEAFF. For the CDR3, the DNA is TGTGCCAGCAGTAGTAGGGGCACTGAAGCTTTCTTT.